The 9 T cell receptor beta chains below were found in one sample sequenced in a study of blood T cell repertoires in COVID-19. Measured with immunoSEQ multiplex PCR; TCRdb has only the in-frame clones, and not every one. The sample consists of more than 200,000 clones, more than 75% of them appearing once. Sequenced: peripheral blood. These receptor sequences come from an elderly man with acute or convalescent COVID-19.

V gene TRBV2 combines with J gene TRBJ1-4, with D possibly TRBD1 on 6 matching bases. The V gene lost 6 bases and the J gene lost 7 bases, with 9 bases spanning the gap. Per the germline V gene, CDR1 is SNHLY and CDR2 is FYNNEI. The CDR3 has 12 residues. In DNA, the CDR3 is TGTGCCAGCAGGAAGGGGGTTGAAAAACTGTTTTTT. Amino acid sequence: CASRKGVEKLFF.

CDR3 DNA: TGTGCCACCAGCGTGCCGGGGGAGAGCTCCTACGAGCAGTACGTC. Protein sequence: CATSVPGESSYEQYV. This chain joins TRBV24-1 and TRBJ2-7, with D possibly being TRBD2 (6 bases). V lost 7 bases and J lost 0, with 15 bases in between. This CDR3 region has 15 residues. Germline loops: CDR1 KGHDR, CDR2 SFDVKD.

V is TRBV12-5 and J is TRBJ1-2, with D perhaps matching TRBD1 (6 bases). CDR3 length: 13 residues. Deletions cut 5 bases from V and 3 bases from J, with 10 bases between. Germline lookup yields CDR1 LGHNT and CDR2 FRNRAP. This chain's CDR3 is CASGTGFDYGYTF. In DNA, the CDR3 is TGTGCTAGTGGTACAGGGTTCGACTATGGCTACACCTTC. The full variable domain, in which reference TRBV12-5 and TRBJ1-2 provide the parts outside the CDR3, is DARVTQTPRHKVTEMGQEVTMRCQPILGHNTVFWYRQTMMQGLELLAYFRNRAPLDDSGMPKDRFSAEMPDATLATLKIQPSEPRDSAVYFCASGTGFDYGYTFGSGTRLTVV.

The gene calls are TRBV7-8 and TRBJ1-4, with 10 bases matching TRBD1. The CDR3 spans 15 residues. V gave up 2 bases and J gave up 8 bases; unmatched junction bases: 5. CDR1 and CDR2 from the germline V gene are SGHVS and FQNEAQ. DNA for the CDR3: TGTGCCAGCAGCTTACTCGGGACAGGGGTCGAAAAACTGTTTTTT. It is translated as CASSLLGTGVEKLFF. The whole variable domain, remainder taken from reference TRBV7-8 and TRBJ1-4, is GAGVSQSPRYKVAKRGQDVALRCDPISGHVSLFWYQQALGQGPEFLTYFQNEAQLDKSGLPSDRFFAERPEGSVSTLKIQRTQQEDSAVYLCASSLLGTGVEKLFFGSGTQLSVL.

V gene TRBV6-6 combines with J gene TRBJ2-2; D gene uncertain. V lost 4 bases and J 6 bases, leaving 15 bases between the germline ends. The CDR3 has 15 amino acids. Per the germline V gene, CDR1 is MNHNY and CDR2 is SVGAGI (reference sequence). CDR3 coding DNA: TGTGCCAGCAGTTCACCCCGTTCAGTGGCCGGGGAGCTGTTTTTT. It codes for CASSSPRSVAGELFF.

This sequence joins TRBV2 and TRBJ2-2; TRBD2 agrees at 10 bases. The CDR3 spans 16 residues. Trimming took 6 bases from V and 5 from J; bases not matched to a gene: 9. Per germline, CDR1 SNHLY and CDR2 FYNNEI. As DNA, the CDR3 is TGTGCCAGCAGGACCCTAGCGGGAGTAAATACCGGGGAGCTGTTTTTT. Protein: CASRTLAGVNTGELFF. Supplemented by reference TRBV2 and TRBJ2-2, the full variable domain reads EPEVTQTPSHQVTQMGQEVILRCVPISNHLYFYWYRQILGQKVEFLVSFYNNEISEKSEIFDDQFSVERPDGSNFTLKIRSTKLEDSAMYFCASRTLAGVNTGELFFGEGSRLTVL.

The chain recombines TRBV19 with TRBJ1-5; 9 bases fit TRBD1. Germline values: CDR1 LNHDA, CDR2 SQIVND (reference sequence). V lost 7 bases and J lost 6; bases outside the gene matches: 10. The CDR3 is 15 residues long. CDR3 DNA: TGTGCCAGTAACACGGACAGGGGAGGAGGTCAGCCCCAGCATTTT. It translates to CASNTDRGGGQPQHF.

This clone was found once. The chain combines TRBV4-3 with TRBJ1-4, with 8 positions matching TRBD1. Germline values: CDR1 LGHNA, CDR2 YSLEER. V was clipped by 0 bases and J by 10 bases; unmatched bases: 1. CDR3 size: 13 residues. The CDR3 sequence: CASSQEQGGKLFF. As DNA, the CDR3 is TGCGCCAGCAGCCAAGAACAGGGGGGAAAACTGTTTTTT.

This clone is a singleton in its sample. The CDR3 DNA sequence: TGTGCCAGCAGTCCCCCAGGGGGCGGATACTTGGGTCAGCCCCAGCATTTT. It encodes CASSPPGGGYLGQPQHF. This chain links TRBV27 with TRBJ1-5; 8 bases line up with TRBD1. Trimming at V came to 5 bases and at J to 6 bases, leaving 15 bases not matched to a gene. CDR1 is MNHEY, CDR2 SMNVEV, per germline (reference sequence). CDR3 length: 17 residues.